This T cell receptor (beta chain) was recorded in a study of cytomegalovirus exposure and HLA in healthy donors. Study-wide background: The same platform as the roughly 670 first-cohort repertoires was used for the 120 validation repertoires, a later analysis reported.

From the roughly 120-subject validation cohort, which was separate from the roughly 700-subject first cohort, the donors were drawn. About this clone itself: Antigen unknown.

The germline V gene has CDR1 MNHEY and CDR2 SVGAGI. The CDR3 is 13 amino acids. The V gene end was trimmed by 8 bases and the J gene end by 5 bases; junction bases not matched to a gene: 6. Some clones are missing from TCRdb's copy, which holds only in-frame ones; the method was immunoSEQ multiplex PCR. The top ten hold 11% to 15% of the sample, which has 200,000 to 250,000 clones, approximately 80% seen once. Study-wide points: The study flagged approximately 180 TCR beta chains as cytomegalovirus-associated. Rare TCR sequences predominated, though certain public TCRs were found in many donors.

The specimen was PBMCs. The V call is TRBV6-5, the J call TRBJ2-5; 9 bases are a match to TRBD1. The origin of this receptor is a woman in her twenties or thirties in good health and CMV-seropositive. In nucleotides, the CDR3 is TGTGCCAGCTACAGGGGGCGGAGGGAGACCCAGTACTTC. This codes for CASYRGRRETQYF.